The 23 T cell receptor beta chains in this list originate from one sample, sequenced in a study of cytomegalovirus exposure and HLA in healthy donors. Only in-frame clones appear in the TCRdb table, and some are missing; sequencing was by immunoSEQ multiplex PCR. The sample gives roughly 130,000 clones, approximately 85% of which show up once; under 1.5% is in the top ten. Sequenced sample: PBMCs. All receptors derive from a woman aged 25-40 years in good health and CMV-seronegative.

On this clone itself: Other DNA sequences from this sample encode an identical CDR3 as well. V usage is TRBV19 and J usage is TRBJ1-1, with 8 bases lining up with TRBD1. The CDR3 is 13 amino acids. CDR1 is LNHDA and CDR2 is SQIVND in the germline V gene (reference sequence). V lost 6 bases and J lost 3; bases outside the gene matches: 3. The CDR3 DNA follows: TGTGCCAGTAGCTTGACAGGGGACACTGAAGCTTTCTTT. Its protein product is CASSLTGDTEAFF. The full variable domain, with the rest looked up from reference TRBV19 and TRBJ1-1, is DGGITQSPKYLFRKEGQNVTLSCEQNLNHDAMYWYRQDPGQGLRLIYYSQIVNDFQKGDIAEGYSVSREKKESFPLTVTSAQKNPTAFYLCASSLTGDTEAFFGQGTRLTVV.

This clone has just one count. This chain connects TRBV5-4 to TRBJ1-6; 7 positions agree with TRBD1. The CDR3 has 14 amino acids. The V gene's germline CDR1 is SGHNT and CDR2 YYREEE (reference sequence). The V gene end was trimmed by 6 bases and the J gene end by 5 bases; junction bases not matched to a gene: 5. CDR3 coding DNA: TGTGCCAGCACCTCCGGGACAGATAATTCACCCCTCCACTTT. It is translated as CASTSGTDNSPLHF.

This clone was seen once. The chain is built from TRBV5-1 and TRBJ2-1; D may be TRBD2 (7 bases). The CDR3 runs to 16 residues. V was shortened by 1 base and J by 7 bases, with 18 bases between the two germline ends. Germline values: CDR1 SGHRS, CDR2 YFSETQ. The CDR3 DNA follows: TGCGCCAGCAGCTTGTACGTAGGGAGGGGGGAAAATGAGCAGTTCTTC. Protein sequence: CASSLYVGRGENEQFF.

This chain connects TRBV13 to TRBJ2-2; unclear D gene. The CDR3 totals 13 residues. V dropped 5 bases and J dropped 1 base, with 5 bases sitting between them. Looked up from germline, CDR1 is PRHDT and CDR2 is FYEKMQ (reference sequence). This CDR3 is CASSPVNTGELFF. The CDR3 DNA reads as TGTGCCAGCAGCCCGGTGAACACCGGGGAGCTGTTTTTT.

The gene calls are TRBV5-1 and TRBJ1-2; 7 bases map to TRBD1. Germline CDR1 is SGHRS and CDR2 is YFSETQ. The CDR3 contains 14 residues. V was pared by 3 bases and J by 6 bases, with 8 bases of the junction left unmatched. The chain's CDR3 is CASSSQTGMDGYTF. The CDR3 nucleotides read TGCGCCAGCAGCTCCCAGACAGGGATGGATGGCTACACCTTC.

The J gene is TRBJ2-2, the V gene TRBV28; 8 nucleotides align to TRBD1. CDR1 is MDHEN, CDR2 SYDVKM, per germline. This CDR3 is built from 17 residues. V was clipped by 4 bases and J by 3 bases; unmatched bases: 10. The CDR3 region is CASSSTDRGPYTGELFF. In DNA form, the CDR3 reads TGTGCCAGCAGTTCCACAGACAGGGGTCCCTACACCGGGGAGCTGTTTTTT.

CDR3: CASSYGLAGGYQETQYF. In nucleotides, the CDR3 is TGTGCCAGCAGTTATGGACTAGCGGGGGGGTACCAAGAGACCCAGTACTTC. The chain is built from TRBV7-2 and TRBJ2-5, with 15 bases aligning to TRBD2. Germline V gives CDR1 SGHTA, CDR2 FQGNSA. The CDR3 has 17 residues. V lost 6 bases, J lost 0 bases, and 5 bases stayed unmatched.

This clone came up a few times. V and J are TRBV2 and TRBJ2-6; 10 bases align to TRBD2. In germline, CDR1 is SNHLY, CDR2 FYNNEI. V shed 4 bases and J 4 bases; nucleotides not matched to a gene: 10. The CDR3 runs 18 residues. The CDR3 protein is CASSGKRGGVSGANVLTF. CDR3 nucleotide sequence: TGTGCCAGCAGTGGCAAGCGGGGGGGCGTATCAGGGGCCAACGTCCTGACTTTC. Full variable domain (outside the CDR3, taken from reference TRBV2 and TRBJ2-6): EPEVTQTPSHQVTQMGQEVILRCVPISNHLYFYWYRQILGQKVEFLVSFYNNEISEKSEIFDDQFSVERPDGSNFTLKIRSTKLEDSAMYFCASSGKRGGVSGANVLTFGAGSRLTVL.

This sequence joins TRBV10-3 and TRBJ2-5; 11 nucleotides align to TRBD2. Per the germline V gene, CDR1 is ENHRY and CDR2 is SYGVKD. This CDR3 is 16 amino acids long. V shed 2 bases, J shed 2 bases, and the junction held 4 bases outside the gene matches. Here the CDR3 DNA reads TGTGCCATCAGTGAGGGGATAGCGGGGGGGCAAGAGACCCAGTACTTC. Residues: CAISEGIAGGQETQYF.

This rearrangement joins TRBV6-1 to TRBJ2-5; 13 nucleotides line up with TRBD2. The CDR3 contains 16 residues. With V trimmed by 1 base and J by 5 bases, 4 bases remained unmatched. Germline CDR1 MNHNS, CDR2 SASEGT. CDR3 bases: TGTGCCAGCAGTGAAGGCCTGACTAGCGGGGGGGAGACCCAGTACTTC. Its translation is CASSEGLTSGGETQYF.

The rearrangement uses TRBV21-1 and TRBJ2-7; TRBD1, the table's D call, lacks a check against the DNA. TRBV21-1 is listed as a pseudogene. There are 14 residues in the CDR3. The CDR3 protein is CASSTRDRAHEQYF. CDR3 nucleotides: TGTGCCAGCAGCACGAGGGACAGGGCCCACGAGCAGTACTTC.

This chain joins TRBV5-6 and TRBJ1-2, with D unclear. V gave up 1 base and J gave up 3 bases, with 16 bases separating them. Germline CDR1 reads SGHDT; CDR2 reads YYEEEE. This CDR3 spans 16 amino acids. This CDR3 reads CASSLLSVTNHYGYTF. CDR3 DNA: TGTGCCAGCAGCTTGCTCTCCGTGACAAACCACTATGGCTACACCTTC.

The rearrangement joins TRBV7-9 to TRBJ1-2; TRBD1 agrees at 8 bases. J lost 2 bases, V lost 1 base, and 12 bases had no gene match. CDR3 size: 18 residues. The V gene's germline CDR1 is SEHNR and CDR2 FQNEAQ (reference sequence). The CDR3 is CASSLGVPGGPRNYGYTF. The CDR3 nucleotides read TGTGCCAGCAGCTTAGGGGTTCCAGGGGGCCCCAGAAACTATGGCTACACCTTC.

The rearrangement links TRBV7-8 to TRBJ1-6; D is unresolved. CDR1 is SGHVS, CDR2 FQNEAQ, per germline. Trimming removed 1 base from V and 9 bases from J, with 10 bases in between. This CDR3 comprises 14 residues. CDR3 amino acids: CASSLVHPGSPLHF. CDR3 nucleotides: TGTGCCAGCAGCTTAGTACACCCAGGTTCACCCCTCCACTTT.

The chain couples TRBV9 to TRBJ2-5, with TRBD2 matching 11 bases. The trim removed 4 bases at V and 4 bases at J, leaving 6 bases unmatched. Looked up from germline, CDR1 is SGDLS and CDR2 is YYNGEE. This CDR3 spans 15 amino acids. The CDR3 DNA sequence: TGTGCCAGCAGCTCCCTAGCGGGGGGCCTAGAGACCCAGTACTTC. As protein: CASSSLAGGLETQYF.

This chain connects TRBV7-6 to TRBJ1-1; tentative D call: TRBD1 (5 bases). The ends were cut back, 1 base at V and 0 bases at J, with 9 bases in the middle. This CDR3 has 15 residues. From germline, CDR1 is SGHVS and CDR2 FNYEAQ. The CDR3 DNA is TGTGCCAGCAGCTTAGTAAGGGGCCTGAACACTGAAGCTTTCTTT. Its protein is CASSLVRGLNTEAFF.

The chain combines TRBV5-1 with TRBJ1-5, with D maybe TRBD1 (6 bases). The germline CDR1 and CDR2 sequences are SGHRS and YFSETQ. The CDR3 is 15 residues long. Trimming removed 4 bases at V and 3 bases at J, with 14 bases between. Written as DNA, the CDR3 is TGCGCCAGCAGCCCCGGGACACAAAACAATCAGCCCCAGCATTTT. It encodes CASSPGTQNNQPQHF.

The chain has TRBV5-6 and TRBJ2-3; 10 positions agree with TRBD2. J lost 1 base, V lost 1 base, and 12 bases had no gene match. CDR3 length equals 19 residues. In germline, CDR1 is SGHDT, CDR2 YYEEEE. This chain's CDR3 is CASSLYGSGGASGTDTQYF. In DNA, the CDR3 is TGTGCCAGCAGCTTGTACGGAAGCGGGGGGGCCTCCGGCACAGATACGCAGTATTTT.

The rearrangement links TRBV7-6 to TRBJ2-3, with 8 nucleotides matching TRBD2. CDR1 and CDR2 (germline): SGHVS, FNYEAQ. The CDR3 consists of 15 residues. V was clipped by 2 bases and J by 2 bases; unmatched bases: 3. CDR3 DNA: TGTGCCAGCAGCTTACAAGCGGGGGCCACAGATACGCAGTATTTT. Protein sequence: CASSLQAGATDTQYF.

The chain joins TRBV9 to TRBJ1-1; D remains ambiguous. This CDR3 region has 13 residues. V was cut by 4 bases and J by 0 bases, with 7 bases left in between. Germline CDR1 is SGDLS and CDR2 is YYNGEE. This CDR3 reads CASSPRVNTEAFF. In nucleotides, the CDR3 is TGTGCCAGCAGCCCTCGTGTGAACACTGAAGCTTTCTTT.

The chain has TRBV5-1 and TRBJ2-1; 11 bases align to TRBD2. Germline V gene lookup returns CDR1 SGHRS and CDR2 YFSETQ. CDR3 size: 16 residues. With V trimmed by 0 bases and J by 4 bases, 3 bases remained unmatched. CDR3 loop: CASSLDGTSGYNEQFF. DNA for the CDR3: TGCGCCAGCAGCTTGGACGGGACTAGCGGATACAATGAGCAGTTCTTC.

This clone was found a few times. The chain employs TRBV4-1 and TRBJ1-1, with TRBD1 identical over 9 bases. With V trimmed by 2 bases and J by 3 bases, 7 bases remained unmatched. The CDR3 sequence is 16 residues long. CDR1 is MGHRA and CDR2 is YSYEKL in the germline V gene. CDR3 sequence: CASSQTPGQGYTEAFF. CDR3 coding DNA: TGCGCCAGCAGCCAAACCCCGGGACAGGGTTACACTGAAGCTTTCTTT.

The chain joins TRBV19 to TRBJ2-1, with 7 bases fitting TRBD2. CDR3 length: 17 amino acids. Germline V gives CDR1 LNHDA, CDR2 SQIVND (reference sequence). After removal of 4 bases from V and 0 bases from J, the junction contained 9 bases not matched to a gene. CDR3 nucleotide sequence: TGTGCCAGTAGTAAGTTGGCGGGGGAGAGCTCCTACAATGAGCAGTTCTTC. Translated, it gives CASSKLAGESSYNEQFF.